This TCR beta chain was captured by sequencing in a study of CD8+ T cells in alopecia areata. Study at large: The share of scalp area affected provided the severity score for treated patients.

Treatment denoted: oral pan-JAK inhibitor, 5-10 mg twice daily. The study, taken as a whole, reports: Normal skin's resident alphabeta T cells are sequenced alongside lesional scalp T cells.

RNA extraction and reverse transcription yielded cDNA as sequencing template. Assay: immunoSEQ multiplex PCR; the TCRdb copy retains only in-frame clones and omits some. The data hold a few hundred thousand clones, with 43% observed a single time. V dropped 4 bases and J dropped 0 bases, with 8 bases sitting between them. The CDR3 extends over 14 amino acids. CDR1 and CDR2 (germline): SGDLS, YYNGEE. As concerns this clone: What it binds is not known.

The specimen comprised CD4+ T cells sorted from blood, sampled around week 37, from a patient treated with tofacitinib. The chain recombines TRBV9 with TRBJ2-4, with unresolved D. This TCR was sampled from a human donor with alopecia areata. The CDR3 coding sequence is TGTGCCAGCAGCTTAGGTGAAGCCAAAAACATTCAGTACTTC. This encodes CASSLGEAKNIQYF.